The next 5 T cell receptor beta chains were all read from a single sample in a study of vaccination and CD4 T cells after COVID-19. Cultured CD4+ T cell DNA underwent sequencing with the Oncomine TCR Beta short-read assay. TCRdb called the PCR reads again in MiXCR, with one record for every CDR3 protein. The data contain thousands of distinct CDR3 sequences, about 44% of them singletons. No antigen has been assigned to these receptors. Treatment given: approximately 10-day PBMC culture with coronavirus spike peptide pools or control peptides (ViraFEST assay). Input material: CD4+ T cells from blood, cultured in vitro. The receptor set was obtained from a human donor who had recovered from COVID-19.

The rearrangement uses TRBV5-1 and TRBJ2-1, with 12 nucleotides matching TRBD2. The germline V gene encodes CDR1 SGHRS and CDR2 YFSETQ. V trimming: 0 bases; J trimming: 8 bases; junction bases outside the gene matches: 9. The CDR3 consists of 17 residues. CDR3 sequence reads: CASSLVPTSGRGDEQFF. The DNA for the CDR3 is TGCGCCAGCAGCTTGGTTCCGACTAGCGGGAGAGGCGATGAGCAGTTCTTC.

This chain links TRBV12-3 or TRBV12-4 with TRBJ1-1; D not resolved. The V gene lost 3 bases and the J gene lost 2 bases, with 7 bases spanning the gap. CDR3 size: 13 residues. The CDR3 loop reads CASSLATNTEAFF. CDR3 in DNA: TGTGCCAGCAGTTTGGCTACCAACACTGAAGCTTTCTTT.

The chain carries TRBV6-5 and TRBJ1-2; 12 bases map to TRBD1. This CDR3 is built from 16 residues. The junction had 1 base not matched to a gene; V was cut back by 0 bases and J by 2 bases. Germline lookup yields CDR1 MNHEY and CDR2 SVGAGI. In DNA form, the CDR3 reads TGTGCCAGCAGTTACTCGGGGACAGGGGGCAACTATGGCTACACCTTC. This sequence encodes CASSYSGTGGNYGYTF.

This clonotype was counted a few times. The rearrangement uses TRBV6-5 and TRBJ1-1; 10 bases map to TRBD1. Trimming removed 2 bases from V and 1 base from J; junction bases left unmatched: 10. CDR1 is MNHEY, CDR2 SVGAGI, per germline. This CDR3 region has 18 residues. The DNA of the CDR3 is TGTGCCAGCAGTTACCGGACAGGGGGAGGTGCGGGGAACACTGAAGCTTTCTTT. It codes for CASSYRTGGGAGNTEAFF.

This clonotype came up a few times. This chain uses TRBV20-1 with TRBJ2-4; 8 nucleotides agree with TRBD1. Looked up from germline, CDR1 is DFQATT and CDR2 is SNEGSKA (reference sequence). The CDR3 runs to 14 residues. J gave up 9 bases and V 5 bases, and 12 bases lay outside the gene matches. CDR3 residues: CSASGTGQDSIQYF. The CDR3 nucleotides read TGCAGTGCTTCCGGGACAGGACAGGATAGCATTCAGTACTTC.